Listed below are T cell receptor beta chains from one sample, sequenced in a study of beta chain features in type 1 diabetes. Profiling relied on immunoSEQ multiplex PCR, and the TCRdb table lists in-frame clones only, not all of them. The table shows 240,000 or so clones, with around 65% occurring only once. The sample consisted of naive CD4+ T cells from blood. Receptors were obtained from a man younger than 40 in good health. CDR3s include the opening cysteine and the closing phenylalanine or tryptophan. D genes are given only for firm matches. Clone size is not always given. Where it is, it says once, few, many or a class for expanded clones.

clone_size	d_call	v_call	j_call	cdr3_aa	cdr3_nt
few	.	TRBV11-3	TRBJ2-1	CASSLDGYNEQFF	TGTGCCAGCAGCTTAGATGGGTACAATGAGCAGTTCTTC
.	TRBD2	TRBV29-1	TRBJ2-5	CSVDWGRGEETQYF	TGCAGCGTTGATTGGGGGAGGGGTGAGGAGACCCAGTACTTC
.	.	TRBV2	TRBJ1-2	CAGSGNDYGYTF	TGTGCCGGCTCGGGAAACGACTATGGCTACACCTTC
.	.	TRBV30	TRBJ2-3	CAWSIPEDRRTDTQYF	TGTGCCTGGAGTATACCCGAGGACAGACGCACAGATACGCAGTATTTT
.	TRBD2	TRBV7-2	TRBJ2-7	CASSFSGRDVEPSFF	TGTGCCAGCAGCTTTTCGGGGAGGGACGTCGAACCATCCTTCTTC
few	TRBD1	TRBV29-1	TRBJ2-1	CSVEVRGRLYNEQFF	TGCAGCGTTGAAGTCAGGGGGCGTCTGTACAATGAGCAGTTCTTC
.	TRBD2	TRBV29-1	TRBJ2-7	CSVVAGGPHEQYF	TGCAGCGTTGTGGCGGGAGGGCCCCACGAGCAGTACTTC
.	TRBD1	TRBV7-9	TRBJ2-1	CASSFGTGYNEQFF	TGTGCCAGCAGCTTCGGGACAGGATACAATGAGCAGTTCTTC
.	TRBD1	TRBV6-5	TRBJ1-2	CASSLTGVEGYTF	TGTGCCAGCAGTCTTACAGGGGTAGAAGGCTACACCTTC
once	.	TRBV14	TRBJ2-5	CASSLGVTQYF	TGTGCCAGCAGCCTTGGGGTGACCCAGTACTTC
.	.	TRBV9	TRBJ1-2	CASSVEGYGYTF	TGTGCCAGCAGCGTAGAAGGGTATGGCTACACCTTC
.	.	TRBV5-1	TRBJ2-3	CASSYGQTLAADTQYF	TGCGCCAGCAGCTATGGACAGACCCTAGCGGCAGATACGCAGTATTTT
few	.	TRBV6-5	TRBJ2-7	CASSGRGPNEQYF	TGTGCCAGCAGTGGGAGGGGGCCTAACGAGCAGTACTTC
.	.	TRBV7-2	TRBJ2-7	CASSLSGVREQYF	TGTGCCAGCAGCTTAAGTGGGGTGCGGGAGCAGTACTTC
.	TRBD2	TRBV29-1	TRBJ2-2	CSVGPASGNTGELFF	TGCAGCGTTGGCCCGGCTAGCGGGAACACCGGGGAGCTGTTTTTT
.	.	TRBV29-1	TRBJ2-7	CSIRRGSSYEQYF	TGCAGCATACGCCGGGGGAGTTCCTACGAGCAGTACTTC
few	.	TRBV7-9	TRBJ2-1	CASSSGRGYNEQFF	TGTGCCAGCAGCTCGGGCCGAGGCTACAATGAGCAGTTCTTC
few	.	TRBV6-4	TRBJ2-1	CASRSPPVELPHEQFF	TGTGCCAGCAGATCCCCTCCGGTGGAACTGCCCCATGAGCAGTTCTTC
.	TRBD2	TRBV11-2	TRBJ2-5	CASSLVVSSGKRETQYF	TGTGCCAGCAGCTTAGTTGTGTCTAGCGGGAAAAGAGAGACCCAGTACTTC
.	.	TRBV25-1	TRBJ1-6	CASSPGVGQGSNSPLHF	TGTGCCAGCAGTCCCGGAGTGGGGCAGGGCAGTAATTCACCCCTCCACTTT
.	.	TRBV5-6	TRBJ2-3	CASSPGHSTDTQYF	TGTGCCAGCAGCCCGGGACACAGCACAGATACGCAGTATTTT
few	.	TRBV7-9	TRBJ2-3	CASSPILDTQYF	TGTGCCAGCAGCCCCATTCTGGATACGCAGTATTTT
.	TRBD2	TRBV2	TRBJ2-3	CASRTAGDMTDTQYF	TGTGCCAGCAGGACAGCGGGAGACATGACCGATACGCAGTATTTT
.	TRBD1	TRBV5-6	TRBJ2-1	CASSAGQGHYNEQFF	TGTGCCAGCAGCGCGGGACAGGGCCATTACAATGAGCAGTTCTTC
.	.	TRBV20-1	TRBJ2-3	CSAPHADTQYF	TGCAGTGCTCCGCACGCGGATACGCAGTATTTT
few	TRBD2	TRBV30	TRBJ2-1	CAWLGGLVNEQFF	TGTGCCTGGCTTGGGGGACTAGTCAATGAGCAGTTCTTC
.	.	TRBV5-4	TRBJ2-5	CASSLGQETQYF	TGTGCCAGCAGCTTGGGCCAAGAGACCCAGTACTTC
once	.	TRBV5-1	TRBJ2-1	CASSLDNEQFF	TGCGCCAGCAGTTTGGACAATGAGCAGTTCTTC
few	TRBD2	TRBV30	TRBJ2-1	CAWETSGGYNEQFF	TGTGCCTGGGAGACTAGCGGGGGCTACAATGAGCAGTTCTTC
.	.	TRBV30	TRBJ1-2	CAWEQRSIYGYTF	TGTGCCTGGGAACAAAGGTCTATCTATGGCTACACCTTC
.	TRBD2	TRBV29-1	TRBJ2-1	CSVEVYLTSSNEQFF	TGCAGCGTTGAAGTTTATCTGACTAGCAGCAATGAGCAGTTCTTC
.	.	TRBV5-1	TRBJ2-5	CASSLTRGRNQETQYF	TGCGCCAGCAGCTTGACCCGAGGACGGAACCAAGAGACCCAGTACTTC
.	.	TRBV2	TRBJ2-7	CASSEAWGVSYEQYF	TGTGCCAGCAGTGAAGCGTGGGGTGTGTCCTACGAGCAGTACTTC
few	.	TRBV30	TRBJ2-7	CAWREAKYEQYF	TGTGCCTGGAGGGAAGCCAAATACGAGCAGTACTTC
.	.	TRBV7-2	TRBJ2-1	CASSLATPAVIYNEQFF	TGTGCCAGCAGCTTAGCGACGCCAGCGGTCATCTACAATGAGCAGTTCTTC
.	.	TRBV29-1	TRBJ2-5	CSVEDGADQETQYF	TGCAGCGTTGAAGATGGGGCAGACCAAGAGACCCAGTACTTC
.	.	TRBV11-2	TRBJ2-5	CASRGRETQYF	TGTGCCAGCAGAGGACGCGAGACCCAGTACTTC
.	.	TRBV6-5	TRBJ1-1	CASSYSLSMNTEAFF	TGTGCCAGCAGTTACTCGCTCAGCATGAACACTGAAGCTTTCTTT
.	TRBD1	TRBV9	TRBJ1-5	CASSVGQGGQPQHF	TGTGCCAGCAGCGTAGGACAGGGCGGACAGCCCCAGCATTTT
.	.	TRBV25-1	TRBJ2-4	CASSERGLAKNIQYF	TGTGCCAGCAGTGAACGGGGGTTAGCCAAAAACATTCAGTACTTC
.	.	TRBV5-1	TRBJ2-1	CACSRELALRNEQFF	TGCGCCTGCTCCCGCGAGCTAGCCCTTAGGAATGAGCAGTTCTTC
.	.	TRBV7-2	TRBJ2-1	CASSFQSFNNEQFF	TGTGCCAGCAGCTTCCAGAGCTTTAACAATGAGCAGTTCTTC
.	.	TRBV9	TRBJ2-6	CASSPQGDRAANVLTF	TGTGCCAGCAGCCCCCAAGGGGACCGGGCGGCCAACGTCCTGACTTTC
once	TRBD1	TRBV4-1	TRBJ1-1	CASSQGQEANTEAFF	TGCGCCAGCAGCCAGGGACAGGAGGCGAACACTGAAGCTTTCTTT
few	.	TRBV15	TRBJ2-3	CATSREGGDTDTQYF	TGTGCCACCAGCAGAGAGGGTGGGGACACAGATACGCAGTATTTT
.	TRBD1	TRBV29-1	TRBJ2-6	CSVADRRGANVLTF	TGCAGCGTTGCGGACAGGCGAGGGGCCAACGTCCTGACTTTC
.	.	TRBV15	TRBJ1-6	CATSRGQDGSPLHF	TGTGCCACCAGCAGAGGACAGGACGGTTCACCCCTCCACTTT
.	.	TRBV30	TRBJ2-6	CALRFSVLTF	TGTGCCCTCCGTTTTTCCGTCCTGACTTTC
.	.	TRBV5-1	TRBJ2-5	CASSLSGEGRGTQYF	TGCGCCAGCAGCTTGAGTGGCGAGGGCCGGGGGACCCAGTACTTC
.	TRBD2	TRBV4-2	TRBJ2-5	CASSQDQRGGLETQYF	TGTGCCAGCAGCCAAGATCAGCGGGGGGGCCTAGAGACCCAGTACTTC
.	.	TRBV27	TRBJ2-3	CASSSELSPDTQYF	TGTGCCAGCAGTTCAGAATTGAGCCCAGATACGCAGTATTTT
.	TRBD2	TRBV5-6	TRBJ2-7	CASSSGLAGGYRSYEQYF	TGTGCCAGCAGCTCGGGACTAGCGGGAGGATATCGCTCCTACGAGCAGTACTTC
once	.	TRBV7-2	TRBJ1-2	CASSLQHGYGYTF	TGTGCCAGCAGCTTACAGCATGGCTATGGCTACACCTTC
.	.	TRBV5-1	TRBJ2-1	CASSLDSTGYNEQFF	TGCGCCAGCAGCTTAGACAGTACAGGATACAATGAGCAGTTCTTC
.	TRBD2	TRBV11-2	TRBJ2-7	CASSLVGGRYYEQYF	TGTGCCAGCAGCTTAGTCGGCGGGAGATACTACGAGCAGTACTTC